This T cell receptor beta chain was captured by sequencing in a study of blood T cell repertoires in COVID-19. At the level of the study: From the United States, Italy and Spain came samples of acute and convalescent COVID-19. Sources were T cells, B-cell-depleted T cells, or PBMCs; the material itself was cDNA or gDNA.

In the original analysis: Reference gene primers were amplified, and this amplification served to estimate nucleated cell counts. The assay was immunoSEQ multiplex PCR, and TCRdb's table has in-frame clones only and misses some. D and trimming come from the DNA, and the V and J calls and clone size come from that table. The sample consists of approximately 200,000 clones, approximately 85% of them appearing once. CDR3 length: 12 amino acids. Deletions cut 6 bases from V and 4 bases from J, with 9 bases between. The germline gives CDR1 SGHVS, CDR2 FQNEAQ. The source of this sequence is a man aged 35 to 55 with acute or convalescent COVID-19. Material: peripheral blood. The rearrangement joins TRBV7-8 to TRBJ1-1; D gene unclear. The CDR3 coding sequence is TGTGCCAGCAGTCGGAGTTCCACTGAAGCTTTCTTT. As protein: CASSRSSTEAFF.